Below, 30 T cell receptor beta chains from the same sample are listed, as sequenced in a study of T cells in Graves' hyperthyroidism and ophthalmopathy. Amplification of TCR beta CDR3 regions was performed using RNA transcripts as template. The study used the HTBI primer set for a first-round RT-PCR of the TCR CDR3. Each CDR3 protein gets one entry after TCRdb re-called the multiplex PCR reads with MiXCR. The sample contains some 180,000 distinct CDR3 sequences, more than 15% of which appear only once. Source material: blood. The receptors shown here come from a woman between 45 and 60 years old with Graves' hyperthyroidism.

In this sample, this clonotype turned up a few times. The CDR3 reads CASSTGLLKVETQYF. Written as DNA, the CDR3 is TGTGCCAGCAGCACGGGACTCCTAAAGGTCGAGACCCAGTACTTC. The J gene is TRBJ2-5, the V gene TRBV7-3; possibly TRBD2 for D (6 bases). Trimming took 5 bases from V and 5 from J, leaving 18 bases between them. The CDR3 length is 15 residues. Germline CDR1 reads SGHTA; CDR2 reads FQGTGA.

J is TRBJ1-2 and V is TRBV6-2 or TRBV6-3; 7 positions agree with TRBD1. In germline, CDR1 is MNHEY, CDR2 SVGEGT. The CDR3 runs 12 residues. V shed 6 bases and J 6 bases; nucleotides not matched to a gene: 4. CDR3 sequence: CASRTGLHGYTF. In DNA form, the CDR3 reads TGTGCCAGCAGGACAGGGTTACATGGCTACACCTTC.

Turning to this clonotype: This may be a read error, as it is one base from a much larger clone. The rearrangement links TRBV28 to TRBJ1-4; D unclear. The CDR3 sequence is 16 residues long. Per the germline V gene, CDR1 is MDHEN and CDR2 is SYDVKM. The V gene lost 5 bases and the J gene lost 0 bases, with 13 bases spanning the gap. CDR3 sequence (DNA): TGTGCCAGCAGTCCTCAGGCAGCCGCAACTAATGAAAAACTGTTTTTT. It codes for CASSPQAAATNEKLFF.

The rearrangement uses TRBV3-1 and TRBJ2-5; 14 bases align to TRBD2. CDR1 and CDR2 from the germline V gene are LGHDT and YNNKEL (reference sequence). The CDR3 has 17 residues. V lost 3 bases, J lost 3 bases, and 6 bases stayed unmatched. Written as DNA, the CDR3 is TGTGCCAGCAGCCAGCTGCAGACTAGCGGGGGGGAAGAGACCCAGTACTTC. Its translation is CASSQLQTSGGEETQYF.

This clonotype was recorded at least ten times. The rearrangement links TRBV6-2 or TRBV6-3 to TRBJ2-2, with a tentative D call TRBD1 (7 bases). The ends were cut back, 4 bases at V and 4 bases at J, with 13 bases in the middle. CDR3 size: 15 residues. Germline V lookup: CDR1 MNHEY, CDR2 SVGEGT. The CDR3 is CASSSAGQITGELFF. In nucleotides, the CDR3 is TGTGCCAGCAGTTCGGCGGGACAGATCACCGGGGAGCTGTTTTTT.

This clonotype occurred many times. The chain employs TRBV7-2 and TRBJ1-2; TRBD1 might be the D (5 bases). The CDR3 contains 12 residues. The V end was cut by 0 bases, the J end by 6 bases, with 5 bases between. CDR1 is SGHTA, CDR2 FQGNSA, per germline. CDR3 loop: CASSLAGDGYTF. The CDR3 nucleotides are TGTGCCAGCAGCTTAGCAGGGGATGGCTACACCTTC.

This clonotype showed up just a few times. The chain links TRBV29-1 to TRBJ2-5; 11 bases match TRBD1. The CDR3 spans 15 residues. Germline V lookup: CDR1 SQVTM, CDR2 ANQGSEA. Trimming cost V 6 bases and J 5 bases; bases outside gene matches: 11. CDR3 sequence reads: CSVPTDRGRSETQYF. DNA of the CDR3: TGCAGCGTCCCCACGGACAGGGGGCGCTCCGAGACCCAGTACTTC.

This clonotype showed up many times. The rearrangement links TRBV19 to TRBJ1-6; D is uncertain. This CDR3 contains 14 residues. Germline-derived CDR1 and CDR2 are LNHDA and SQIVND (reference sequence). Trimming removed 10 bases at V and 6 bases at J, with 16 bases between. DNA of the CDR3: TGTGCCACTCTTGGTAGGCAGCCTAATTCACCCCTCCACTTT. Residues: CATLGRQPNSPLHF.

This clonotype turned up a few times. Lacking the conserved final phenylalanine or tryptophan, this CDR3 likely reflects a read error. The chain is built from TRBV6-6 and TRBJ1-3; D is ambiguous. CDR1 is MNHNY and CDR2 is SVGAGI in the germline V gene (reference sequence). V was cut by 0 bases and J by 0 bases, with 12 bases left in between. CDR3 size: 17 residues. The CDR3 bases are TGTGCCAGCAGTTACTCGGGGAACCGCCTCTCTGGAAACACCATATATTCT. It specifies CASSYSGNRLSGNTIYS.

This clonotype was observed at least ten times. The chain uses TRBV20-1 and TRBJ1-1; D not certain. The length of the CDR3 is 14 residues. V lost 5 bases to trimming and J lost 1 base, with 14 bases between them. Germline V gene sequence: CDR1 DFQATT, CDR2 SNEGSKA (reference sequence). CDR3 region: CSAEQSPGNTEAFF. CDR3 bases: TGCAGTGCTGAACAGAGCCCTGGGAACACTGAAGCTTTCTTT.

This clonotype was observed at least ten times. The J gene is TRBJ2-5, the V gene TRBV7-9; D uncertain. The V and J ends lost 11 bases and 0 bases respectively, with 10 bases between them. The CDR3 covers 12 residues. Per the germline V gene, CDR1 is SEHNR and CDR2 is FQNEAQ (reference sequence). The CDR3 DNA follows: TGTGCCCTCCAGAGGTACCAAGAGACCCAGTACTTC. Translating it yields CALQRYQETQYF.

The sample holds a few counts of this clonotype. This chain links TRBV7-9 with TRBJ2-5; 8 nucleotides match TRBD2. The CDR3 is 14 amino acids. CDR1 SEHNR and CDR2 FQNEAQ come from the germline V gene (reference sequence). V lost 8 bases to trimming and J lost 5 bases; unmatched junction nucleotides: 10. Written as DNA, the CDR3 is TGTGCCAGCCGTTCCGGGGGGGCCTATGAGACCCAGTACTTC. Amino acids: CASRSGGAYETQYF. The whole variable domain, filled in from reference TRBV7-9 and TRBJ2-5, reads DTGVSQNPRHKITKRGQNVTFRCDPISEHNRLYWYRQTLGQGPEFLTYFQNEAQLEKSRLLSDRFSAERPKGSFSTLEIQRTEQGDSAMYLCASRSGGAYETQYFGPGTRLLVL.

The table lists this clonotype with many counts. The chain combines TRBV7-2 with TRBJ1-1; D unclear. The CDR3 extends over 14 amino acids. V was shortened by 1 base and J by 5 bases, with 11 bases between the two germline ends. CDR1 is SGHTA, CDR2 FQGNSA, per germline. The CDR3 is CASSLGNSWTEAFF. As DNA, the CDR3 is TGTGCCAGCAGCTTAGGGAACAGTTGGACTGAAGCTTTCTTT.

The chain has TRBV28 and TRBJ1-1, with no clear D. In germline, CDR1 is MDHEN, CDR2 SYDVKM. Trimming pared 1 base from V and 1 base from J, leaving 13 bases between. This CDR3 comprises 16 residues. The CDR3 region has the DNA TGTGCCAGCAGTTTATTCGGCGGGGAGAGGAACACTGAAGCTTTCTTT. Its translation is CASSLFGGERNTEAFF.

This clonotype was seen ten or more times. The V call is TRBV20-1, the J call TRBJ1-6; no definite D call. The length of the CDR3 is 13 residues. Trimming left V 7 bases short and J 5 bases short, with 12 bases between. In germline, CDR1 is DFQATT, CDR2 SNEGSKA (reference sequence). The CDR3 nucleotides are TGCAGTGAACAAAGGGCCGATAATTCACCCCTCCACTTT. Translation gives CSEQRADNSPLHF.

This clonotype appeared many times. The chain couples TRBV7-9 to TRBJ2-2; D remains unclear. Trimming left V 0 bases short and J 5 bases short, with 7 bases between. The germline V gene encodes CDR1 SEHNR and CDR2 FQNEAQ (reference sequence). This CDR3 spans 14 amino acids. The DNA of the CDR3 is TGTGCCAGCAGCTTAGCGTCGCAAACCGGGGAGCTGTTTTTT. Its protein is CASSLASQTGELFF.

This sequence joins TRBV19 and TRBJ1-1; the D gene is possibly TRBD1 (6 bases). Germline loops: CDR1 LNHDA, CDR2 SQIVND (reference sequence). This CDR3 has 13 amino acids. V lost 7 bases, J lost 2 bases, and 11 bases lay in between. The CDR3 coding sequence is TGTGCCAGTATCTCGGACAGAAACACTGAAGCTTTCTTT. This gives the protein CASISDRNTEAFF.

The table lists this clonotype with many counts. The chain couples TRBV29-1 to TRBJ2-5; 8 nucleotides agree with TRBD1. CDR1 is SQVTM, CDR2 ANQGSEA, per germline. V was clipped by 6 bases and J by 1 base; unmatched bases: 1. The CDR3 has 12 amino acids. In DNA form, the CDR3 reads TGCAGCGTAGGACAGGGCCAAGAGACCCAGTACTTC. It is translated as CSVGQGQETQYF.

This clonotype was counted at least ten times. The genes are TRBV6-1 and TRBJ2-7; tentatively, D is TRBD1 (6 bases). V lost 5 bases and J 4 bases, leaving 9 bases between the germline ends. The germline CDR1 and CDR2 sequences are MNHNS and SASEGT. This CDR3 comprises 12 residues. This CDR3 reads CASSTTGYEQYF. The CDR3 DNA reads TGTGCCAGCAGTACTACAGGGTACGAGCAGTACTTC.

This clonotype was detected a few times. A clone one base away is much larger, so this may be a read error. The chain couples TRBV12-3 or TRBV12-4 to TRBJ2-7; 12 nucleotides align to TRBD2. The CDR3 loop spans 13 amino acids. V shed 1 base, J shed 12 bases, and the junction held 4 bases outside the gene matches. The CDR3 loop is CASSLVLAGGPYF. CDR3 nucleotide sequence: TGTGCCAGCAGTTTAGTTCTAGCGGGGGGGCCGTACTTC.

This clonotype was seen many times. The J gene is TRBJ1-1, the V gene TRBV12-3 or TRBV12-4; no firm D call. With 6 bases removed from V and 11 bases from J, the gap between germline ends came to 19 bases. This CDR3 is built from 13 residues. The CDR3 coding sequence is TGTGCCAGCAGCCTGTCCTCAACTGGGAATGCTTTCTTT. Encoded protein: CASSLSSTGNAFF.

This clonotype was seen only a few times. The chain has TRBV5-1 and TRBJ2-1; D gene unclear. Deletions cut 0 bases from V and 6 bases from J, with 10 bases between. CDR3 size: 14 residues. CDR1 SGHRS and CDR2 YFSETQ come from the germline V gene. CDR3 nucleotides: TGCGCCAGCAGCTTGGAAGTAGGAACCAATGAGCAGTTCTTC. This gives the protein CASSLEVGTNEQFF.

At least ten counts were recorded for this clonotype. The J gene is TRBJ2-3, the V gene TRBV5-6; D not certain. The CDR3 spans 14 residues. With 4 bases removed from V and 0 bases from J, the gap between germline ends came to 9 bases. Germline V lookup: CDR1 SGHDT, CDR2 YYEEEE. The CDR3 DNA sequence: TGTGCCAGCAGCCCGACGGGTAGCACAGATACGCAGTATTTT. This translates into CASSPTGSTDTQYF.

This clonotype appeared a few times. The chain is built from TRBV20-1 and TRBJ2-1; 8 nucleotides match TRBD2. From germline, CDR1 is DFQATT and CDR2 SNEGSKA (reference sequence). Losses at the gene ends were 0 bases for V and 2 bases for J; bases not matched to a gene: 6. The CDR3 loop spans 16 amino acids. The chain's CDR3 is CSARDPAGGPYNEQFF. CDR3 bases: TGCAGTGCTAGAGATCCGGCGGGGGGCCCCTACAATGAGCAGTTCTTC.

This clonotype was recorded at least ten times. The V call is TRBV18, the J call TRBJ2-1, with TRBD2 identical over 8 bases. The CDR3 consists of 16 residues. Trimming at V came to 3 bases and at J to 6 bases, leaving 10 bases not matched to a gene. The germline CDR1 and CDR2 sequences are KGHSH and LQKENI. CDR3 sequence: CASSPQRGGEGNEQFF. The DNA of the CDR3 is TGTGCCAGCTCACCGCAACGGGGGGGTGAGGGCAATGAGCAGTTCTTC. Full variable domain (missing parts from reference TRBV18 and TRBJ2-1): NAGVMQNPRHLVRRRGQEARLRCSPMKGHSHVYWYRQLPEEGLKFMVYLQKENIIDESGMPKERFSAEFPKEGPSILRIQQVVRGDSAAYFCASSPQRGGEGNEQFFGPGTRLTVL.

This clonotype was observed many times. V gene TRBV19 combines with J gene TRBJ1-4; 7 nucleotides align to TRBD1. Germline loops: CDR1 LNHDA, CDR2 SQIVND (reference sequence). After removal of 5 bases from V and 0 bases from J, the junction contained 3 bases not matched to a gene. The CDR3 covers 15 residues. CDR3 region: CASSRDRATNEKLFF. Here the CDR3 DNA reads TGTGCCAGTAGTCGGGACAGAGCAACTAATGAAAAACTGTTTTTT.

This clonotype was seen many times. This rearrangement joins TRBV12-3 or TRBV12-4 to TRBJ2-1; no reliable D call. This CDR3 contains 15 residues. Between the trimmed V and J ends, which lost 3 bases and 4 bases, there was a span of 13 bases. The CDR3 region is CASSFRQAGYNEQFF. CDR3 DNA: TGTGCCAGCAGTTTTAGGCAGGCCGGATACAATGAGCAGTTCTTC.

The table lists this clonotype with a few counts. The rearrangement uses TRBV7-9 and TRBJ1-3, with TRBD1 identical over 10 bases. The CDR3 has 17 residues. The ends lost 5 bases at V and 2 bases at J; junction bases unmatched: 9. CDR1 and CDR2 (germline): SEHNR, FQNEAQ (reference sequence). The CDR3 loop is CASSPLGGQGAGNTIYF. The CDR3 nucleotides read TGTGCCAGCAGCCCCCTGGGTGGACAGGGGGCTGGAAACACCATATATTTT. The full variable domain, its missing parts supplied by reference TRBV7-9 and TRBJ1-3, is DTGVSQNPRHKITKRGQNVTFRCDPISEHNRLYWYRQTLGQGPEFLTYFQNEAQLEKSRLLSDRFSAERPKGSFSTLEIQRTEQGDSAMYLCASSPLGGQGAGNTIYFGEGSWLTVV.

The chain joins TRBV19 to TRBJ1-3, with 7 bases matching TRBD1. Trimming at V came to 10 bases and at J to 2 bases, leaving 11 bases not matched to a gene. The CDR3 is 15 amino acids. CDR1 and CDR2 from the germline V gene are LNHDA and SQIVND (reference sequence). The CDR3 DNA sequence: TGTGCCACTTCAACGAACAGGGGAGCTGGAAACACCATATATTTT. It encodes CATSTNRGAGNTIYF. The complete variable domain, with remaining parts taken from reference TRBV19 and TRBJ1-3, reads DGGITQSPKYLFRKEGQNVTLSCEQNLNHDAMYWYRQDPGQGLRLIYYSQIVNDFQKGDIAEGYSVSREKKESFPLTVTSAQKNPTAFYLCATSTNRGAGNTIYFGEGSWLTVV.

This clonotype has at least ten counts. The genes are TRBV20-1 and TRBJ2-7; possibly TRBD1 for D (6 bases). V was clipped by 0 bases and J by 4 bases, with 13 bases between them. CDR1 is DFQATT, CDR2 SNEGSKA, per germline (reference sequence). CDR3 length: 14 residues. The CDR3 sequence: CSARDGGRIYEQYF. Here the CDR3 DNA reads TGCAGTGCTAGAGATGGGGGCAGGATTTACGAGCAGTACTTC.